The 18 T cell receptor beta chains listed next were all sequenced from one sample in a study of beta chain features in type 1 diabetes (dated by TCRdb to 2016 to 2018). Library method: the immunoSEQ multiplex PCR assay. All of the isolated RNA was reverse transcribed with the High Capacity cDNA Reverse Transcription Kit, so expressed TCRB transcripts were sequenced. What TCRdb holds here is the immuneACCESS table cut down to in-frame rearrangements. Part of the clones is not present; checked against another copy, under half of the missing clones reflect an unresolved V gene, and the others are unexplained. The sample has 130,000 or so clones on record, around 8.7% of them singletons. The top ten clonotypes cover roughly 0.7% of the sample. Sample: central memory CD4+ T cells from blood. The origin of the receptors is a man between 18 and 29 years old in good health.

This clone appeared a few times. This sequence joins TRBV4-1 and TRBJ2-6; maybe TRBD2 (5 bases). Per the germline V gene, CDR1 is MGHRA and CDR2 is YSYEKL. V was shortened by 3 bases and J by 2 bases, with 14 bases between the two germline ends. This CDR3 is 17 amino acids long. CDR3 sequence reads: CASSQPKPGAGANVLTF. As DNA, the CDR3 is TGCGCCAGCAGCCAGCCCAAACCCGGGGCTGGGGCCAACGTCCTGACTTTC.

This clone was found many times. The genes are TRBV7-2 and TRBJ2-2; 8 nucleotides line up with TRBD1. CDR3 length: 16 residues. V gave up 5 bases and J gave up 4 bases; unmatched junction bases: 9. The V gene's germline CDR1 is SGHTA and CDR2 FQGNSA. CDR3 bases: TGTGCCAGCAGCCAGAGGACAGGGCTTGGCACCGGGGAGCTGTTTTTT. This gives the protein CASSQRTGLGTGELFF. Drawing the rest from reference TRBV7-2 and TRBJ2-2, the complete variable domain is GAGVSQSPSNKVTEKGKDVELRCDPISGHTALYWYRQSLGQGLEFLIYFQGNSAPDKSGLPSDRFSAERTGGSVSTLTIQRTQQEDSAVYLCASSQRTGLGTGELFFGEGSRLTVL.

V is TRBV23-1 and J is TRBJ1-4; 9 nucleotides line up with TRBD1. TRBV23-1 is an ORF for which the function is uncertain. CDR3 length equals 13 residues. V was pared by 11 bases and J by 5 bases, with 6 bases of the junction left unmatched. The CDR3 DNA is TGCGCCTCTACAGGGGGCCGAAATGAAAAACTGTTTTTT. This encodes CASTGGRNEKLFF.

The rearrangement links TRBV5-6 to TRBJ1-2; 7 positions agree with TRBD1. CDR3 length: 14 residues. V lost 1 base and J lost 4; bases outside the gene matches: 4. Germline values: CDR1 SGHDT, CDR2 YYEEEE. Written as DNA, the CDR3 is TGTGCCAGCAGCTTGAGACAGGGAGTCTATGGCTACACCTTC. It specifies CASSLRQGVYGYTF.

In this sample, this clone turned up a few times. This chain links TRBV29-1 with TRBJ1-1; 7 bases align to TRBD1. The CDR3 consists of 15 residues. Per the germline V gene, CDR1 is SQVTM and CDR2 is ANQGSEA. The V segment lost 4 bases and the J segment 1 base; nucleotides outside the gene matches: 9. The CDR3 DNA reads TGCAGCGTTGCCCGAAGGGACAGTGGGAACACTGAAGCTTTCTTT. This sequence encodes CSVARRDSGNTEAFF.

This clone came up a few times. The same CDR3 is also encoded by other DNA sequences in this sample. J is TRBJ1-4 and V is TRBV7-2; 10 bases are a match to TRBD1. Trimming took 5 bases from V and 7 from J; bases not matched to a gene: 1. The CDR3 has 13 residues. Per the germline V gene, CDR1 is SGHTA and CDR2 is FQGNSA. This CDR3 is CASSRDRGEKLFF. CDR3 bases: TGTGCCAGCAGCCGGGACAGGGGTGAAAAACTGTTTTTT.

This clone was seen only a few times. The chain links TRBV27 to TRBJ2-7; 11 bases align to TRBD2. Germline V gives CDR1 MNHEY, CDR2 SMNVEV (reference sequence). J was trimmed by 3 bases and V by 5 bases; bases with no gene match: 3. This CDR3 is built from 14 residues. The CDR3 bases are TGTGCCAGCAGTCCGGGGACTAGCGGCTACGAGCAGTACTTC. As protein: CASSPGTSGYEQYF.

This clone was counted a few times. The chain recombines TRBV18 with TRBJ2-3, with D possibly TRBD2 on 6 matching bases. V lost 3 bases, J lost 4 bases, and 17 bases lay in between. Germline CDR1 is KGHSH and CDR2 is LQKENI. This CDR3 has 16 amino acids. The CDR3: CASSPGTASGADTQYF. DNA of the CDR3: TGTGCCAGCTCACCGGGAACAGCATCGGGGGCAGATACGCAGTATTTT.

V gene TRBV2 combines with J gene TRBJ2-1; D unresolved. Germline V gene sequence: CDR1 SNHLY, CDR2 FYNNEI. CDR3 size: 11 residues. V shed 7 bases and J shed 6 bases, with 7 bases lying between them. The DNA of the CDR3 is TGTGCCAGCACTCCAGGCAATGAGCAGTTCTTC. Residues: CASTPGNEQFF.

The CDR3 region has the DNA TGCGCCAGCAGCGAGACAGGGATGAGCAATCAGCCCCAGCATTTT. Its translation is CASSETGMSNQPQHF. The chain couples TRBV5-1 to TRBJ1-5; 7 nucleotides line up with TRBD1. CDR1 is SGHRS and CDR2 is YFSETQ in the germline V gene. The V and J ends lost 4 bases and 1 base, in that order; junction bases with no gene match: 5. This CDR3 spans 15 amino acids.

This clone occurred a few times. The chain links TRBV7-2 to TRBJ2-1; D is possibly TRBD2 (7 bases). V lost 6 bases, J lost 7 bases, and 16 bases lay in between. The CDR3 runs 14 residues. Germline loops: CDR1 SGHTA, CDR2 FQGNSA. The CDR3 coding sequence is TGTGCCAGCAGATACGGGGGGCTTAGGAATGAGCAGTTCTTC. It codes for CASRYGGLRNEQFF.

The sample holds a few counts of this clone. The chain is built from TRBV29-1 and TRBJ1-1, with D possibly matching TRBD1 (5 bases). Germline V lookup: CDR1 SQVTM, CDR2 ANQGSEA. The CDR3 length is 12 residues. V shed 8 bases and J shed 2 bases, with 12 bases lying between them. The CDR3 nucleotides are TGCAGCCTTACCGGGGGTAACACTGAAGCTTTCTTT. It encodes CSLTGGNTEAFF.

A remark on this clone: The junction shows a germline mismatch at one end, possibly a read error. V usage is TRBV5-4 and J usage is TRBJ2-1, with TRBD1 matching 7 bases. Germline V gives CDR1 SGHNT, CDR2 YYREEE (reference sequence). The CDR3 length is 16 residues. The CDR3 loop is CASSQDMTGYYNEQFF. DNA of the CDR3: TGCGCCAGCAGCCAAGACATGACAGGGTACTACAATGAGCAGTTCTTC.

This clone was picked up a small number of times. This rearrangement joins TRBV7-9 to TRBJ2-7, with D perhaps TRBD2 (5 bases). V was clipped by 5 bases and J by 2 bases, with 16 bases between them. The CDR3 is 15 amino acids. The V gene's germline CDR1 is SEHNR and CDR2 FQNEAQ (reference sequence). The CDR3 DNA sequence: TGTGCCAGCAGCAAATCCGGGATAATAGCCTACGAGCAGTACTTC. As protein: CASSKSGIIAYEQYF.

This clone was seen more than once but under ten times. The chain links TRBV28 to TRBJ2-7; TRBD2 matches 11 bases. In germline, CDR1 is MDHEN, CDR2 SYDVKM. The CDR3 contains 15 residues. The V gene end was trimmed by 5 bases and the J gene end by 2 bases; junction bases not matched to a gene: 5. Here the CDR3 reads CASSSSGGEPYEQYF. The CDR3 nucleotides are TGTGCCAGCAGTAGTAGCGGGGGGGAACCCTACGAGCAGTACTTC.

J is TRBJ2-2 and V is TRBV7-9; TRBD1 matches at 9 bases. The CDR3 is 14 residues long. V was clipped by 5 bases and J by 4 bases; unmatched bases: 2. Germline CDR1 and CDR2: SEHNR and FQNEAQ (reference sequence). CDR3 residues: CASSMGQGTGELFF. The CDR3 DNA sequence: TGTGCCAGCAGCATGGGACAGGGCACCGGGGAGCTGTTTTTT.

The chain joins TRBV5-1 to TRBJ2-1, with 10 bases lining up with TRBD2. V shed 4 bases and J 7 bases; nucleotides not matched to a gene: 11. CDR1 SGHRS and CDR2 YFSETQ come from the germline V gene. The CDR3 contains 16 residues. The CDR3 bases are TGCGCCAGCAGCCCCGCTAGCGGGGGTGTTTGGAATGAGCAGTTCTTC. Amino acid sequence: CASSPASGGVWNEQFF.

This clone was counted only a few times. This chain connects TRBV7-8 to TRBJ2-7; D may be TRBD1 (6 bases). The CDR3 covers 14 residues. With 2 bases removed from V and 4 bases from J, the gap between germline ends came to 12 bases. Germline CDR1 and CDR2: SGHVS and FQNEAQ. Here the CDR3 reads CASSLSGQGYEQYF. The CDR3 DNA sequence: TGTGCCAGCAGCTTATCTGGCCAGGGGTACGAGCAGTACTTC.